These 22 T cell receptor beta chains share one sample of origin, sequenced in a study. MiXCR, applied by TCRdb to the RT-PCR reads, yields one record per CDR3 protein. This table holds fewer than 800,000 distinct CDR3 sequences, over 12% found once. The material sequenced was memory CD4+ T cells from blood. These receptors originate from a female donor in good health, serving as a healthy control.

In the case of this clonotype: No conserved phenylalanine or tryptophan is present at the end of the CDR3, so a read error is the likely explanation. The V gene is TRBV20-1, the J gene TRBJ1-2, with D unresolved. The CDR3 contains 18 residues. The ends were cut back, 3 bases at V and 5 bases at J, with 28 bases in the middle. Germline V lookup: CDR1 DFQATT, CDR2 SNEGSKA (reference sequence). The DNA of the CDR3 is TGCAGTGCTAGTAGCCCCCTGATTAACGACCGCCGACCTTATGGCTACACCTAC. It translates to CSASSPLINDRRPYGYTY.

This clonotype was seen a few times. J is TRBJ2-3 and V is TRBV7-2; D gene ambiguous. This CDR3 is built from 11 residues. Trimming cost V 5 bases and J 7 bases, with 7 bases left between them. Germline loops: CDR1 SGHTA, CDR2 FQGNSA. The CDR3 coding sequence is TGTGCCAGCAGCCCCGCTTATACGCAGTATTTT. Residues: CASSPAYTQYF.

This clonotype was recorded many times. CDR3 sequence: CSASIVSGRYEQYF. CDR3 nucleotides: TGCAGTGCTAGTATTGTTAGCGGGAGGTACGAGCAGTACTTC. J is TRBJ2-7 and V is TRBV20-1; 10 positions match TRBD2. With V trimmed by 3 bases and J by 4 bases, 6 bases remained unmatched. The CDR3 spans 14 residues. Per the germline V gene, CDR1 is DFQATT and CDR2 is SNEGSKA (reference sequence).

J is TRBJ1-5 and V is TRBV20-1, with 8 positions matching TRBD1. Germline V gives CDR1 DFQATT, CDR2 SNEGSKA (reference sequence). The CDR3 runs to 15 residues. V was clipped by 1 base and J by 2 bases; unmatched bases: 4. CDR3 DNA: TGCAGTGCTAGAGCACCGGGACAGGGCAATCAGCCCCAGCATTTT. Translation gives CSARAPGQGNQPQHF.

This clonotype was detected many times. The chain recombines TRBV6-5 with TRBJ1-3; 7 nucleotides align to TRBD1. With V trimmed by 6 bases and J by 2 bases, 7 bases remained unmatched. Per germline, CDR1 MNHEY and CDR2 SVGAGI. The CDR3 runs 15 residues. CDR3 coding DNA: TGTGCCAGCAGCCGCGGAGGGGGCGCTGGAAACACCATATATTTT. This encodes CASSRGGGAGNTIYF.

Only a few counts were recorded for this clonotype. This rearrangement joins TRBV3-1 to TRBJ1-4; D is unclear. Germline CDR1 is LGHDT and CDR2 is YNNKEL (reference sequence). The length of the CDR3 is 11 residues. Trimming stripped 0 bases from V and 11 bases from J, with 4 bases between. In nucleotides, the CDR3 is TGTGCCAGCAGCCAAGATGGGAAACTGTTTTTT. Residues: CASSQDGKLFF.

This clonotype was seen ten or more times. This chain links TRBV6-5 with TRBJ2-3, with 10 bases lining up with TRBD2. V shed 6 bases and J 3 bases; nucleotides not matched to a gene: 6. Germline lookup yields CDR1 MNHEY and CDR2 SVGAGI. The length of the CDR3 is 15 residues. This CDR3 reads CASSLAGELTDTQYF. CDR3 in DNA: TGTGCCAGCAGCCTAGCGGGAGAATTGACAGATACGCAGTATTTT.

This clonotype was recorded a few times. The rearrangement uses TRBV11-3 and TRBJ2-7; D may correspond to TRBD1 or TRBD2 (5 bases each). Trimming took off 3 bases at V and 6 bases at J, with 9 bases between the two ends. Germline V gives CDR1 SGHNT, CDR2 YENEEA. The CDR3 covers 12 residues. The CDR3 sequence: CASSLGRGEQYF. CDR3 DNA sequence: TGTGCCAGCAGCTTGGGACGAGGCGAGCAGTACTTC.

This chain uses TRBV7-3 with TRBJ1-2; D might be TRBD1 (5 bases). V gave up 3 bases and J gave up 6 bases, with 14 bases separating them. CDR1 is SGHTA and CDR2 is FQGTGA in the germline V gene. CDR3 length: 14 residues. This CDR3 is CASSFPGGWNGYTF. CDR3 nucleotides: TGTGCCAGCAGCTTTCCCGGGGGTTGGAATGGCTACACCTTC. The whole variable domain, remainder taken from reference TRBV7-3 and TRBJ1-2, is GAGVSQTPSNKVTEKGKYVELRCDPISGHTALYWYRQSLGQGPEFLIYFQGTGAADDSGLPNDRFFAVRPEGSVSTLKIQRTERGDSAVYLCASSFPGGWNGYTFGSGTRLTVV.

This clonotype was counted a few times. The chain has TRBV5-1 and TRBJ2-3; TRBD2 agrees at 10 bases. Germline V CDR1 and CDR2: SGHRS, YFSETQ. After removal of 6 bases from V and 6 bases from J, the junction contained 13 bases not matched to a gene. This CDR3 contains 16 residues. The CDR3 region has the DNA TGCGCCAGCATCATGGGGGCTAGCGGGAGCAGCGATACGCAGTATTTT. Its translation is CASIMGASGSSDTQYF.

This clonotype was seen more than once but under ten times. This chain links TRBV7-3 with TRBJ1-1; maybe TRBD1 (6 bases). This CDR3 comprises 15 residues. V shed 4 bases and J shed 3 bases, with 15 bases lying between them. CDR1 is SGHTA, CDR2 FQGTGA, per germline. Here the CDR3 reads CASSSGQNPYTEAFF. The CDR3 nucleotides are TGTGCCAGCAGCTCTGGACAGAATCCTTACACTGAAGCTTTCTTT.

The chain links TRBV6-1 to TRBJ2-5, with D possibly matching TRBD2 (5 bases). Trimming removed 2 bases from V and 0 bases from J, with 7 bases in between. Germline values: CDR1 MNHNS, CDR2 SASEGT. CDR3 length equals 14 residues. The CDR3: CASSERGNQETQYF. In DNA, the CDR3 is TGTGCCAGCAGTGAACGGGGAAACCAAGAGACCCAGTACTTC.

The chain couples TRBV7-2 to TRBJ1-5, with D possibly being TRBD1 (5 bases). CDR3 length: 14 amino acids. CDR1 and CDR2 (germline): SGHTA, FQGNSA. V was shortened by 4 bases and J by 8 bases, with 15 bases between the two germline ends. CDR3 coding DNA: TGTGCCAGCAGCTCCGACCCACAGGAGGAGCCCCAGCATTTT. Translated, it gives CASSSDPQEEPQHF.

This clonotype was seen a few times. V gene TRBV10-2 combines with J gene TRBJ2-6; D gene uncertain. The V end was cut by 8 bases, the J end by 0 bases, with 14 bases between. CDR1 is WSHSY, CDR2 SAAADI, per germline. This CDR3 has 16 amino acids. The CDR3 region has the DNA TGCGCCAGCTCCCCGTTCCGCAGCTCTGGGGCCAACGTCCTGACTTTC. Translating it yields CASSPFRSSGANVLTF.

This clonotype was picked up many times. The chain employs TRBV4-3 and TRBJ1-6, with unresolved D. The CDR3 contains 17 residues. V gave up 1 base and J gave up 9 bases, with 19 bases separating them. Germline-derived CDR1 and CDR2 are LGHNA and YSLEER. The CDR3 DNA reads TGCGCCAGCAGCCAAGGGCGGACCCCGGGCGTAGGTTCACCCCTCCACTTT. This encodes CASSQGRTPGVGSPLHF.

Ten or more counts support this clonotype. This rearrangement joins TRBV10-3 to TRBJ1-1; possible D gene TRBD1, 6 bases. Trimming pared 4 bases from V and 4 bases from J, leaving 13 bases between. Germline CDR1 ENHRY, CDR2 SYGVKD. This CDR3 is 14 amino acids long. CDR3 nucleotide sequence: TGTGCCATCAGTGTGAACAGGGAGGTCACTGAAGCTTTCTTT. The encoded protein is CAISVNREVTEAFF.

This clonotype was detected ten times or more. V and J are TRBV10-3 and TRBJ2-2; a possible D gene is TRBD1 (5 bases). From germline, CDR1 is ENHRY and CDR2 SYGVKD. CDR3 length: 14 amino acids. V lost 6 bases and J lost 0, with 8 bases in between. The CDR3 spells CAIRDIANTGELFF. DNA of the CDR3: TGTGCCATCAGGGACATAGCGAACACCGGGGAGCTGTTTTTT.

This clonotype has ten or more counts. This rearrangement joins TRBV4-2 to TRBJ2-5; 7 bases line up with TRBD1. Germline-derived CDR1 and CDR2 are LGHNA and YNFKEQ. V shed 3 bases and J 7 bases; nucleotides not matched to a gene: 11. There are 15 residues in the CDR3. The CDR3 DNA follows: TGTGCCAGCAGCCAGGAACAGAGGAACAGGGGGACCCAGTACTTC. Its protein is CASSQEQRNRGTQYF.

This clonotype came up many times. The chain carries TRBV7-9 and TRBJ2-2; D is ambiguous. This CDR3 spans 14 amino acids. Trimming shortened V by 5 bases and J by 1 base, and 8 bases separated the two germline ends. Germline CDR1 reads SEHNR; CDR2 reads FQNEAQ (reference sequence). For the CDR3, the DNA is TGTGCCAGCAGCCCGAAGCGGAACACCGGGGAGCTGTTTTTT. Translating it yields CASSPKRNTGELFF.

The chain has TRBV27 and TRBJ1-2; D uncertain. The CDR3 is made up of 15 amino acids. Deletions cut 7 bases from V and 4 bases from J, with 19 bases between. Germline CDR1 and CDR2: MNHEY and SMNVEV (reference sequence). CDR3 nucleotide sequence: TGTGCCAGCAATCCCCTAGTTGAGACGGCCTATGGCTACACCTTC. It codes for CASNPLVETAYGYTF.

This clonotype was observed many times. The chain couples TRBV12-3 or TRBV12-4 to TRBJ1-5; no firm D call. Trimming took off 3 bases at V and 4 bases at J, with 7 bases between the two ends. CDR3 length: 13 residues. CDR3 in amino acids: CASSFKENQPQHF. CDR3 DNA: TGTGCCAGCAGTTTCAAGGAGAATCAGCCCCAGCATTTT.

This clonotype was counted between two and nine times. The rearrangement joins TRBV6-5 to TRBJ2-7; the match to TRBD2 covers 9 bases. The CDR3 covers 18 residues. Germline V gene sequence: CDR1 MNHEY, CDR2 SVGAGI. Germline trimming cut 5 bases from V and 4 bases from J; bases unmatched to any gene: 18. In DNA form, the CDR3 reads TGTGCCAGCAGTCACCGAGGAGGGCTAGCGGGACGATTGTACGAGCAGTACTTC. Protein sequence: CASSHRGGLAGRLYEQYF.